This T cell receptor (beta chain) was sequenced for a study of blood T cell repertoires in COVID-19. Study in general: COVID-19 samples, acute and convalescent, were from the United States, Italy and Spain.

In the original analysis: Nucleated cell number was recorded as an estimate derived from reference gene primer amplification. TCRdb's copy holds only in-frame clones and misses some; the assay was immunoSEQ multiplex PCR. The DNA gave D and trimming, while V, J and clone size come from that table. The sample includes around 250,000 clones, about 87% of them seen just once. Cohorts were assigned according to the clinical history that participants reported. On this clone itself: The sample has other DNA sequences that encode this CDR3 too.

V gave up 0 bases and J gave up 2 bases, with 4 bases separating them. The CDR3 consists of 12 residues. The germline gives CDR1 GTSNPN, CDR2 SVGIG (reference sequence). The sample taken for sequencing was PBMCs or T cells enriched from blood (not recorded which). The chain uses TRBV30 and TRBJ1-1; D gene uncertain. The receptor was isolated from a young woman with acute COVID-19. The CDR3 loop reads CAWSVLNTEAFF. DNA of the CDR3: TGTGCCTGGAGTGTGCTAAACACTGAAGCTTTCTTT.